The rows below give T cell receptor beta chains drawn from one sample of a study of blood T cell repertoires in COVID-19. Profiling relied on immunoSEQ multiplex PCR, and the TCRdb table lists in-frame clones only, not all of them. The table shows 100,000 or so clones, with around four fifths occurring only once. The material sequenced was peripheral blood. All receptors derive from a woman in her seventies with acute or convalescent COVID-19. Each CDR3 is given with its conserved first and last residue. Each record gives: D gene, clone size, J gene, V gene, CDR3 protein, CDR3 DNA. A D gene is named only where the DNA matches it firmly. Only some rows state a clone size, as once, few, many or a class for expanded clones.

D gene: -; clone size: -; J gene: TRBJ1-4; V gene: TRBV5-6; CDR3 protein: CASSRISPGHLFF; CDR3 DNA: TGTGCCAGCAGCCGGATAAGTCCGGGACACCTGTTTTTT
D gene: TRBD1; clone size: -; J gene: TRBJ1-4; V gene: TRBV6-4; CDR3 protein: CASSDADRGGSEKLFF; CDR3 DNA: TGTGCCAGCAGTGACGCCGACAGGGGAGGGTCCGAAAAACTGTTTTTT
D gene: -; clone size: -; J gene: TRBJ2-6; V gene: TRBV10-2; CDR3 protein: CASSEGAGTGANVLTF; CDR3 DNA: TGCGCCAGCAGTGAGGGGGCAGGTACTGGGGCCAACGTCCTGACTTTC
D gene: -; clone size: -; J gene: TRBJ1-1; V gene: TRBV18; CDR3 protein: CASSSTDDTEAFF; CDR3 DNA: TGTGCCAGCTCATCGACAGACGACACTGAAGCTTTCTTT
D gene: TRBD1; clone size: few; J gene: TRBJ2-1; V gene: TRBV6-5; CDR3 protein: CASGRLQGLNEQFF; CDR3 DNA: TGTGCCAGCGGAAGGCTACAGGGGCTGAATGAGCAGTTCTTC
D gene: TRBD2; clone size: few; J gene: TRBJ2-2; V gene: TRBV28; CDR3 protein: CASSPNTGTRSTGELFF; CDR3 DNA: TGTGCCAGCAGTCCCAACACCGGGACTAGGAGTACCGGGGAGCTGTTTTTT
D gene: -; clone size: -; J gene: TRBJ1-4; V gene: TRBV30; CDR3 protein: CAWSQGIESNEKLFF; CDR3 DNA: TGTGCCTGGAGTCAGGGGATTGAATCTAATGAAAAACTGTTTTTT
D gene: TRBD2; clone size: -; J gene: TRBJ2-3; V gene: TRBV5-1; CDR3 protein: CASSLGTSGGTDTQYF; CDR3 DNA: TGCGCCAGCAGCTTGGGGACTAGCGGGGGGACAGATACGCAGTATTTT
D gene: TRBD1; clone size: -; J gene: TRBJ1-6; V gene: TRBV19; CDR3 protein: CASSKPSGGSYNSPLHF; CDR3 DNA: TGTGCCAGTAGTAAACCCTCAGGGGGCTCTTATAATTCACCCCTCCACTTT
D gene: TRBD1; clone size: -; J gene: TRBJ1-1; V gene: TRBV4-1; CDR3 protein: CASRRSGGTGEAFF; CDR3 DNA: TGCGCCAGCAGGCGGTCAGGGGGCACGGGTGAAGCTTTCTTT
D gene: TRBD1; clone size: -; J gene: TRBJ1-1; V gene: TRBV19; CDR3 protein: CASSTQGTGEAFF; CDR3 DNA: TGTGCCAGTAGTACTCAGGGGACAGGTGAAGCTTTCTTT
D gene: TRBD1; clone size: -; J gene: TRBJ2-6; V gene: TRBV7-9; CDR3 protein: CASSLTGAGANVLTF; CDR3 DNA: TGTGCCAGCAGCCTAACAGGGGCTGGGGCCAACGTCCTGACTTTC
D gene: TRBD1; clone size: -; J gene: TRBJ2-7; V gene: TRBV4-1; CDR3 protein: CASSQEGTGNRDEQYF; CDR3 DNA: TGCGCCAGCAGCCAAGAAGGGACAGGGAATAGGGACGAGCAGTACTTC
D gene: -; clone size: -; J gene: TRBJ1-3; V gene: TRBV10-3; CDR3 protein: CAISESNASGDSGNTIYF; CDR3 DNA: TGTGCCATCAGTGAGTCAAACGCTTCAGGGGACTCTGGAAACACCATATATTTT
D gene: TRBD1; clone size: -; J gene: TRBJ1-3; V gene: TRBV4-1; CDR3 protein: CASSQRYMDRPAGNTIYF; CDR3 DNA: TGCGCCAGCAGCCAACGATATATGGACAGGCCCGCTGGAAACACCATATATTTT
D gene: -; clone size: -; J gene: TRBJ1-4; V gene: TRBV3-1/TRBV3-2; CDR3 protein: CASSQPSFATNEKLFF; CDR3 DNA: TGTGCCAGCAGCCAACCGTCTTTCGCAACTAATGAAAAACTGTTTTTT
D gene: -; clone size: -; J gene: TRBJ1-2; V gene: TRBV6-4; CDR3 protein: CASSESSQGFGYGYTF; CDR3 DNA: TGTGCCAGCAGTGAGTCATCGCAGGGGTTTGGCTATGGCTACACCTTC
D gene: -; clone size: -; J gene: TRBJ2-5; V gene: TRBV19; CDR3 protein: CASGVRRETQYF; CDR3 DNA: TGTGCCAGTGGTGTCCGCCGGGAGACCCAGTACTTC
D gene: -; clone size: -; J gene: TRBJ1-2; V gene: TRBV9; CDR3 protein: CASSVTGYEGYTF; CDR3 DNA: TGTGCCAGCAGCGTCACAGGGTATGAGGGCTACACCTTC
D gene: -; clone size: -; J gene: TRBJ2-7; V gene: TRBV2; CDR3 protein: CASSYGRQSYEQYF; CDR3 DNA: TGTGCCAGCAGTTACGGTAGACAGTCCTACGAGCAGTACTTC
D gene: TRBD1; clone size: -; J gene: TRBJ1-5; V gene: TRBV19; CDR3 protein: CASSREGQGNQPQHF; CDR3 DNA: TGTGCCAGTAGTCGAGAAGGACAGGGGAATCAGCCCCAGCATTTT
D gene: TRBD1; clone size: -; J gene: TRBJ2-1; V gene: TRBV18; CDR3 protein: CASSRVPGQYNEQFF; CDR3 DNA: TGTGCCAGCTCACGCGTCCCGGGACAGTACAATGAGCAGTTCTTC
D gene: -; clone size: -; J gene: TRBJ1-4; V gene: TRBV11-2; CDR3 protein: CASSPRGVAGEKLFF; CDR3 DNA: TGTGCCAGCAGCCCCCGGGGGGTGGCCGGTGAAAAACTGTTTTTT
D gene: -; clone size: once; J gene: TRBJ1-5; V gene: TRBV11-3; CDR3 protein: CASSSLRAGGGRFYQPQHF; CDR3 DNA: TGTGCCAGCAGCTCTCTAAGAGCGGGGGGGGGCAGGTTCTATCAGCCCCAGCATTTT
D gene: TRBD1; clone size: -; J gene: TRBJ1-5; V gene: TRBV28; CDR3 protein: CASRGQGGPQPQHF; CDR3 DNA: TGTGCCAGCAGGGGACAGGGGGGCCCTCAGCCCCAGCATTTT
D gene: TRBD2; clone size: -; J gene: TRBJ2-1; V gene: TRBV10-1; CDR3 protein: CASGGDFIDEQFF; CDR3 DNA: TGCGCCAGCGGGGGGGACTTTATCGATGAGCAGTTCTTC
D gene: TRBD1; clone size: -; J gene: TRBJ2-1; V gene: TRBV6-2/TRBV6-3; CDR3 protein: CASGQGVGEQFF; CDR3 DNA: TGTGCCAGCGGCCAGGGGGTTGGGGAGCAGTTCTTC
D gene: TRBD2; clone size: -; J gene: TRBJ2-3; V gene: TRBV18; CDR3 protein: CASSLGLAGDPDTQYF; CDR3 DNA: TGTGCCAGCTCACTCGGACTAGCGGGGGATCCAGATACGCAGTATTTT
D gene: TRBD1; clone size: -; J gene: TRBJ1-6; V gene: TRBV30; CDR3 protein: CAWSAPRGWNSPLHF; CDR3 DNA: TGTGCCTGGAGTGCTCCCAGGGGGTGGAATTCACCCCTCCACTTT
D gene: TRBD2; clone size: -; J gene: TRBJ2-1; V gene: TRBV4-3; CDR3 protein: CASSPKWTSGGYNEQFF; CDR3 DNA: TGCGCCAGCAGCCCCAAATGGACTAGCGGGGGCTACAATGAGCAGTTCTTC
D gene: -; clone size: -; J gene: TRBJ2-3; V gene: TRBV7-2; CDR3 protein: CASSPGLITDTQYF; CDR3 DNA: TGTGCCAGCAGCCCGGGACTCATCACAGATACGCAGTATTTT
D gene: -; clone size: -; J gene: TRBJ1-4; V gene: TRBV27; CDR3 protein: CASSLFPGLRNEKLFF; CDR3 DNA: TGTGCCAGCAGTTTATTCCCGGGACTCCGAAATGAAAAACTGTTTTTT
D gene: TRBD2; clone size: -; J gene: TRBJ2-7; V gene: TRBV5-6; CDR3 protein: CASSHRRTSGTYEQYF; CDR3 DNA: TGTGCCAGCAGTCATAGGAGGACTAGCGGAACATACGAGCAGTACTTC
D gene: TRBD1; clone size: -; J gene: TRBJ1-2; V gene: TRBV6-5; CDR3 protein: CASRGDRDRYTF; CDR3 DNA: TGTGCCAGCAGGGGAGACAGGGATCGCTACACCTTC
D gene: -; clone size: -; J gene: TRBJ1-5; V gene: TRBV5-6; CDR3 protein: CASSLLPNQPQHF; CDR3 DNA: TGTGCCAGCAGCTTGCTCCCTAATCAGCCCCAGCATTTT
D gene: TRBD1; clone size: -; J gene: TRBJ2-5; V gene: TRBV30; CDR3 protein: CAWTIQGAETQYF; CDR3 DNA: TGTGCCTGGACCATACAGGGGGCCGAGACCCAGTACTTC
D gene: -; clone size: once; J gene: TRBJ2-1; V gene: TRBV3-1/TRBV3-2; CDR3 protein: CASSQSTSEQFF; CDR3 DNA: TGTGCCAGCAGCCAATCGACTAGTGAGCAGTTCTTC
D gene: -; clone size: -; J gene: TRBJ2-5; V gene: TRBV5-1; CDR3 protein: CASSFRGRETQYF; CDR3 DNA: TGCGCCAGCAGCTTCAGGGGAAGGGAGACCCAGTACTTC
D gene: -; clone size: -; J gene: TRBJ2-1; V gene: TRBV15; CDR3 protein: CATRTTGDAYNEQFF; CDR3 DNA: TGTGCCACCAGGACGACGGGGGACGCCTACAATGAGCAGTTCTTC
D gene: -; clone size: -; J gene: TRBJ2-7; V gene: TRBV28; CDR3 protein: CASVAQGLSTQYF; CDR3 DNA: TGTGCGAGCGTAGCTCAGGGTTTATCGACGCAGTACTTC
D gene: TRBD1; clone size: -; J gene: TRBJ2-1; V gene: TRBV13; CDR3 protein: CASSSIIQAGGYNEQFF; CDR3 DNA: TGTGCCAGCAGCTCAATAATACAGGCAGGGGGCTACAATGAGCAGTTCTTC
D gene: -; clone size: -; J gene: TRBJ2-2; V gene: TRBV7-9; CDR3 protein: CASSSLPAGELFF; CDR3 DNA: TGTGCCAGCAGCTCTCTCCCCGCCGGGGAGCTGTTTTTT
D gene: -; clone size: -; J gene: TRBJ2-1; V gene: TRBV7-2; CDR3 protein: CASSFRTAGGGEQFF; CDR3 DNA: TGTGCCAGCAGCTTTCGGACGGCAGGGGGAGGTGAGCAGTTCTTC
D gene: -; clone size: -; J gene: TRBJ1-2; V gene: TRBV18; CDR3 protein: CASSPPGGFGYTF; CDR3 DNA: TGTGCCAGCTCACCACCAGGCGGGTTTGGCTACACCTTC
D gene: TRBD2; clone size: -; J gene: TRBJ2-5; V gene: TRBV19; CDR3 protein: CASKRKAGGAEERETQYF; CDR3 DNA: TGTGCCAGTAAAAGAAAGGCGGGGGGTGCTGAGGAACGAGAGACCCAGTACTTC
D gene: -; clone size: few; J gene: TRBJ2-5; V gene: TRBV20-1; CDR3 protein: CSARGETQYF; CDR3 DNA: TGCAGTGCCCGAGGGGAGACCCAGTACTTC
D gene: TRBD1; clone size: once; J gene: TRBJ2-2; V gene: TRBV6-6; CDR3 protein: CASSIRQGGTGELFF; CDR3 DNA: TGTGCCAGCAGCATCAGACAGGGGGGCACCGGGGAGCTGTTTTTT
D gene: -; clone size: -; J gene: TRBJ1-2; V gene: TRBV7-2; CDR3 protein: CASSPRQGGYTF; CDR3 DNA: TGTGCCAGCAGCCCCCGACAAGGCGGCTACACCTTC
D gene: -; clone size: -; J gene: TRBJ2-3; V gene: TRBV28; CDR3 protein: CASSPPGARSSTDTQYF; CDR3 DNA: TGTGCCAGCAGTCCCCCGGGAGCGAGGTCTAGCACAGATACGCAGTATTTT
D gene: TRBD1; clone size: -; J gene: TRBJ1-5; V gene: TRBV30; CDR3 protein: CAWSVRTGFNQPQHF; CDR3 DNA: TGTGCCTGGAGTGTACGGACAGGTTTTAATCAGCCCCAGCATTTT
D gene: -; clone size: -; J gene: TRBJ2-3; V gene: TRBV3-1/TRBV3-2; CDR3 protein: CASSPVGERADTQYF; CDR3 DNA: TGTGCCAGCAGCCCCGTGGGGGAGCGGGCAGATACGCAGTATTTT
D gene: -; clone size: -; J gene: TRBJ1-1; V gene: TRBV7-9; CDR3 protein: CASSLSTEAFF; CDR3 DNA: TGTGCCAGCAGCTTGAGCACTGAAGCTTTCTTT
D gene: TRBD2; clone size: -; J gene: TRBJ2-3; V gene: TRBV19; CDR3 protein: CASRTRGGRDGTSTDTQYF; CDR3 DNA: TGTGCCAGTAGGACTCGCGGGGGACGCGACGGTACTAGCACAGATACGCAGTATTTT
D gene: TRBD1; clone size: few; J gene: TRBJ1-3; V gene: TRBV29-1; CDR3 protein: CSVDTPGQKGNTIYF; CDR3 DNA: TGCAGCGTTGATACGCCGGGACAGAAAGGAAACACCATATATTTT
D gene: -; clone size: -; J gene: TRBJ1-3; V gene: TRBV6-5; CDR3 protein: CASTHPAGNTIYF; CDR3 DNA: TGTGCCAGCACCCACCCGGCAGGCAACACCATATATTTT
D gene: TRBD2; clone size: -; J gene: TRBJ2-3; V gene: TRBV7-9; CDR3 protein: CASSKGLAASTDTQYF; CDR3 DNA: TGTGCCAGCAGCAAGGGACTAGCGGCTAGCACAGATACGCAGTATTTT
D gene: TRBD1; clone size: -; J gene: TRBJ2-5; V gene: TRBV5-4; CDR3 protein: CASSPDRGQETQYF; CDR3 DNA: TGTGCCAGCAGCCCAGACAGGGGGCAAGAGACCCAGTACTTC
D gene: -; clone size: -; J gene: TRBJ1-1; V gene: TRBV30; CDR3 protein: CAWSGAGEAFF; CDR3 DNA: TGTGCCTGGAGTGGGGCGGGGGAAGCTTTCTTT
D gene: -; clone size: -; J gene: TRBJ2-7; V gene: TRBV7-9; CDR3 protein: CASSQTPSSYEQYF; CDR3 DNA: TGTGCCAGCAGCCAGACTCCTTCGTCCTACGAGCAGTACTTC
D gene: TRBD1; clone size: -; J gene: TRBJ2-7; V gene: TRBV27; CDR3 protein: CASSLGGTGNEQYF; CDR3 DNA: TGTGCCAGCAGTTTGGGGGGGACAGGGAACGAGCAGTACTTC